This entry lists 8 T cell receptor beta chains sequenced from one sample in a study of CD8+ T cells in alopecia areata. The authors extracted RNA and reverse transcribed it into cDNA as the sequencing template. TCRdb's copy holds only in-frame clones and misses some; the assay was immunoSEQ multiplex PCR. The sample yields 170,000 or so clones, approximately 55% seen once. As to treatment: oral pan-JAK inhibitor, 5-10 mg twice daily. The sample here was CD8+ T cells sorted from blood, taken at week 24, from a patient treated with tofacitinib. The receptors derive from a human donor with alopecia areata.

The chain employs TRBV29-1 and TRBJ1-1; TRBD1 aligns across 9 bases. Germline trimming cut 4 bases from V and 2 bases from J; bases unmatched to any gene: 2. This CDR3 has 13 residues. Germline V CDR1 and CDR2: SQVTM, ANQGSEA. The CDR3 nucleotides are TGCAGCGTTGGGACAGGGGATAACACTGAAGCTTTCTTT. Its protein is CSVGTGDNTEAFF.

This clone turned up a few times. The rearrangement joins TRBV28 to TRBJ2-6; D is unclear. The germline V and J ends were trimmed by 4 bases and 0 bases, with 10 bases remaining between them. The CDR3 spans 16 residues. Germline lookup yields CDR1 MDHEN and CDR2 SYDVKM. CDR3 sequence (DNA): TGTGCCAGCAGTTCGGTCATCGACTCTGGGGCCAACGTCCTGACTTTC. Amino acid sequence: CASSSVIDSGANVLTF.

There are a few counts of this clone. One end of the junction does not line up with germline, which may come from a read error. The chain employs TRBV30 and TRBJ1-1; possibly TRBD1 for D (6 bases). The germline CDR1 and CDR2 sequences are GTSNPN and SVGIG (reference sequence). The CDR3 totals 12 residues. CDR3 sequence reads: CAWSLGQLALVF. In nucleotides, the CDR3 is TGTGCCTGGAGTTTAGGACAGCTGGCTCTCGTCTTT.

The V gene is TRBV7-8, the J gene TRBJ2-7; 9 nucleotides match TRBD2. The V and J ends lost 0 bases and 0 bases, in that order; junction bases with no gene match: 6. The CDR3 totals 17 residues. Germline CDR1 reads SGHVS; CDR2 reads FQNEAQ. In nucleotides, the CDR3 is TGTGCCAGCAGCTTAGCGTGGGTAGCGGGGGACTCCTACGAGCAGTACTTC. It yields the protein CASSLAWVAGDSYEQYF.

This CDR3 is CASHDRALEAFF. In DNA, the CDR3 is TGTGCCAGCCACGACAGGGCGCTTGAAGCTTTCTTT. The J gene is TRBJ1-1, the V gene TRBV19; 7 bases agree with TRBD1. The V segment lost 9 bases and the J segment 7 bases; nucleotides outside the gene matches: 8. The CDR3 totals 12 residues. The germline V gene encodes CDR1 LNHDA and CDR2 SQIVND (reference sequence).

This chain joins TRBV30 and TRBJ1-1; D unresolved. CDR3 length: 12 residues. Trimming left V 2 bases short and J 4 bases short, with 8 bases between. Germline loops: CDR1 GTSNPN, CDR2 SVGIG (reference sequence). The CDR3 protein is CAWSPGFTEAFF. DNA for the CDR3: TGTGCCTGGAGTCCAGGCTTCACTGAAGCTTTCTTT.

This clone has more than one count but fewer than ten. V gene TRBV5-1 combines with J gene TRBJ2-1; TRBD2 aligns across 10 bases. The germline V gene has CDR1 SGHRS and CDR2 YFSETQ. With 3 bases clipped from V and 8 bases from J, the junction kept 14 bases outside the gene matches. The CDR3 is 17 amino acids. The CDR3 nucleotides are TGCGCCAGCAGCTCTATTCCTAGCGGGGGTGGGTTCGATGAGCAGTTCTTC. Residues: CASSSIPSGGGFDEQFF.

The V gene is TRBV6-6, the J gene TRBJ1-1; weak D call: TRBD1 (5 bases). V lost 5 bases to trimming and J lost 3 bases, with 13 bases between them. This CDR3 has 14 residues. The germline V gene encodes CDR1 MNHNY and CDR2 SVGAGI (reference sequence). DNA for the CDR3: TGTGCCAGCAGTCTCCCCGAGGGACACACTGAAGCTTTCTTT. The encoded protein is CASSLPEGHTEAFF.